The present T cell receptor (beta chain) was sequenced within a study of beta chain features in type 1 diabetes. This clone was observed a few times. CDR3 length equals 17 residues. Germline CDR1 reads SGDLS; CDR2 reads YYNGEE. The V end lost 3 bases, the J end lost 7 bases, and 23 bases lay between the germline ends. TCRB transcripts that were expressed got sequenced, as all of the isolated RNA had been reverse transcribed. Naive, central memory and regulatory T cell samples averaged about 3.57 million immunoSEQ reads each. TCRdb keeps only in-frame clones here, not all; method: immunoSEQ multiplex PCR. The repertoire has 150,000 to 200,000 clones, 10% to 15% of them found once; the top ten carry roughly 0.56%. On average, the one heparinised blood draw given by each donor was about 100 mL.

This chain connects TRBV9 to TRBJ1-5; a possible D gene is TRBD1 (6 bases). The material sequenced was central memory CD4+ T cells from blood. The TCR sequence derives from a woman younger than 35 in good health. CDR3 sequence: CASSATFGGPGGQPQHF. The CDR3 DNA follows: TGTGCCAGCAGCGCGACTTTCGGGGGCCCCGGGGGGCAGCCCCAGCATTTT.